Listed below are T cell receptor beta chains from one sample, sequenced in a study of blood T cell repertoires in COVID-19. The protocol was immunoSEQ multiplex PCR, while the TCRdb copy is restricted to in-frame clones and leaves out a portion. Among 70,000 to 100,000 clones, roughly 91% were seen once, and the ten largest hold 4.8%. Input material: peripheral blood. The receptor set was obtained from a woman older than 75 with active COVID-19. The CDR3 runs from the conserved cysteine through the conserved F or W. Fields, in order: V gene, J gene, CDR3 protein.

>TRBV28|TRBJ1-3
CASSPTGTGAGNTIYF
>TRBV21-1|TRBJ1-1
CASSSERGNLLSTEAFF
>TRBV28|TRBJ2-5
CASSPRTGGGETQYF
>TRBV5-3|TRBJ1-6
CARSTGDRGGSPLHF
>TRBV6-5|TRBJ2-6
CAQGGAGPGANVLTF
>TRBV27|TRBJ2-7
CASSLSGGPNYEQYF
>TRBV18|TRBJ2-3
CASSPYSTDTQYF
>TRBV4-1|TRBJ2-1
CASSQEQGFEQFF
>TRBV7-9|TRBJ2-7
CASSLDLAGPSYEQYF
>TRBV19|TRBJ2-3
CASSGLATDTQYF
>TRBV6-5|TRBJ2-1
CASSTDSGNEQFF
>TRBV7-9|TRBJ1-4
CASSYGSGEKLFF
>TRBV5-6|TRBJ2-1
CASSFFVARVPSSYNEQFF
>TRBV5-1|TRBJ2-1
CASTLVASGRPYNEQFF